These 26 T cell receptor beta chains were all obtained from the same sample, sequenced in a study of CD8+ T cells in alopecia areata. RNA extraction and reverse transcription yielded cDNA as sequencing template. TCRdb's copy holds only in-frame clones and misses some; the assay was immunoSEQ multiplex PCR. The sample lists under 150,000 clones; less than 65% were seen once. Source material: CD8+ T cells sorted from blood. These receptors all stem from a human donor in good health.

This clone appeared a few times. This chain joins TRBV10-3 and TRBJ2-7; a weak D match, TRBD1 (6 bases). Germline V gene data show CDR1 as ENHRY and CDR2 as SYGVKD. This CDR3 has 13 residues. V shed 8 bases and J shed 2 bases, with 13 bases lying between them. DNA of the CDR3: TGTGCCATCGGGGCAGGGGCGACCTACGAGCAGTACTTC. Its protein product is CAIGAGATYEQYF.

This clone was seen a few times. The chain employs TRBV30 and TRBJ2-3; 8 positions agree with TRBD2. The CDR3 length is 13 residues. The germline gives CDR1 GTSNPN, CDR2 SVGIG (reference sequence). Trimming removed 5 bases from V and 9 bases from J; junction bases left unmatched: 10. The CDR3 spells CAWVGGTSRTQYF. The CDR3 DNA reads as TGTGCCTGGGTGGGTGGGACTAGTCGCACGCAGTATTTT.

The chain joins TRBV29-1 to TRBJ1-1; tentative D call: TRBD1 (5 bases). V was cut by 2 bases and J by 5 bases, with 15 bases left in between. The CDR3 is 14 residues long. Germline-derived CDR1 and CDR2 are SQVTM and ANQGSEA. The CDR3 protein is CSVEIGQGGTEAFF. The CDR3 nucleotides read TGCAGCGTTGAAATAGGGCAGGGTGGGACTGAAGCTTTCTTT.

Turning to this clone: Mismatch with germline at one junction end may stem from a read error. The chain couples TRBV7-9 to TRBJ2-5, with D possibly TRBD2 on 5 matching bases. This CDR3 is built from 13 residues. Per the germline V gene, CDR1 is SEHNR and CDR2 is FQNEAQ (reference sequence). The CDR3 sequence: CASTLGSYETQYF. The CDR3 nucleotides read TGTGCCAGCACCTTAGGGAGTTATGAGACCCAGTACTTC.

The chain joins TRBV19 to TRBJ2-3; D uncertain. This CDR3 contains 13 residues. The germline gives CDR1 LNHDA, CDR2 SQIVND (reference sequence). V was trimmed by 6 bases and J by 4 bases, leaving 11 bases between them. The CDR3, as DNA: TGTGCCAGTAGCGAAACCTGGGCAGATACGCAGTATTTT. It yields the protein CASSETWADTQYF.

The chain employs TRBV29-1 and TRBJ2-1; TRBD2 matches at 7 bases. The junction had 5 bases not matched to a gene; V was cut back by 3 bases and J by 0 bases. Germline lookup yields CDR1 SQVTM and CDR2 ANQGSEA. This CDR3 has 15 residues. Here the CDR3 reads CSVDGGGGSYNEQFF. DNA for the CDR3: TGCAGCGTTGACGGTGGCGGGGGCTCCTACAATGAGCAGTTCTTC.

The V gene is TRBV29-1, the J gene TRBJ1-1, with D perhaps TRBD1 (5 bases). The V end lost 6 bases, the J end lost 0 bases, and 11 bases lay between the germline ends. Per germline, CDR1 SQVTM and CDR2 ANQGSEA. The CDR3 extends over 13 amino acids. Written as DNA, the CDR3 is TGCAGCGTATCAGCAGGGATGAACACTGAAGCTTTCTTT. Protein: CSVSAGMNTEAFF.

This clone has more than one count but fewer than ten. CDR3 sequence reads: CASSRLAGSTDTQYF. CDR3 sequence (DNA): TGTGCCAGCAGTCGACTAGCGGGAAGCACAGATACGCAGTATTTT. This sequence joins TRBV25-1 and TRBJ2-3; 11 bases map to TRBD2. Germline V gene lookup returns CDR1 MGHDK and CDR2 SYGVNS. The CDR3 is made up of 15 amino acids. J gave up 0 bases and V 5 bases, and 1 base lay outside the gene matches.

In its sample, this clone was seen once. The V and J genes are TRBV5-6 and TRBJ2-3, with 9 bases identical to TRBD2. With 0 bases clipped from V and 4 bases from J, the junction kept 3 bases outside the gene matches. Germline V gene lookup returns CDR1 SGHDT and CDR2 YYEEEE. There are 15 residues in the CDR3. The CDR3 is CASSLEAGGADTQYF. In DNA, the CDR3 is TGTGCCAGCAGCTTGGAAGCGGGAGGCGCAGATACGCAGTATTTT.

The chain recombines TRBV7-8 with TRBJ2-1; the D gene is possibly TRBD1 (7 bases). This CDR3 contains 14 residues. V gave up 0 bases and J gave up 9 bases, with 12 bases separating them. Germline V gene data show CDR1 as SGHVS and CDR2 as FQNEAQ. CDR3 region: CASSLAQGGGEQFF. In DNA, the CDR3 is TGTGCCAGCAGCTTAGCGCAGGGGGGTGGTGAGCAGTTCTTC.

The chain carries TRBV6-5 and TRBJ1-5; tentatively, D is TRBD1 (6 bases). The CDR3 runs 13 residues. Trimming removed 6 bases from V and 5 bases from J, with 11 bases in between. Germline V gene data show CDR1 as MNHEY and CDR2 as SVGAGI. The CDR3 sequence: CASSRDIDQPQHF. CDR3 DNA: TGTGCCAGCAGCCGGGACATCGATCAGCCCCAGCATTTT.

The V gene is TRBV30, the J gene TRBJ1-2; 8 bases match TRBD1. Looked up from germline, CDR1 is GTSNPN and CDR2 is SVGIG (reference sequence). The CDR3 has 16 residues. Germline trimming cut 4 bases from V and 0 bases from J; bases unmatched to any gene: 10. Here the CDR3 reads CAWTRGATGANYGYTF. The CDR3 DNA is TGTGCCTGGACCCGGGGCGCGACAGGGGCTAACTATGGCTACACCTTC.

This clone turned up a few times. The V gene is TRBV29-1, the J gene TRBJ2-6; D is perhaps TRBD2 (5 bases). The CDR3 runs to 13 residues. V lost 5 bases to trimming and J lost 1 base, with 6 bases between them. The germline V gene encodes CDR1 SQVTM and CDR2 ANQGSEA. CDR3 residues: CSVTGSGANVLTF. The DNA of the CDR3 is TGCAGCGTTACGGGGTCTGGGGCCAACGTCCTGACTTTC.

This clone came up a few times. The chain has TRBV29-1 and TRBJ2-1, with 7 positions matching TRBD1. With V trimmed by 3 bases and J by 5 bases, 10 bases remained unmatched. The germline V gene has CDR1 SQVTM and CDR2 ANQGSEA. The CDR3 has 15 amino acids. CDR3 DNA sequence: TGCAGCGTTGATCCGAGGGGGACAGCAAACAATGAGCAGTTCTTC. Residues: CSVDPRGTANNEQFF.

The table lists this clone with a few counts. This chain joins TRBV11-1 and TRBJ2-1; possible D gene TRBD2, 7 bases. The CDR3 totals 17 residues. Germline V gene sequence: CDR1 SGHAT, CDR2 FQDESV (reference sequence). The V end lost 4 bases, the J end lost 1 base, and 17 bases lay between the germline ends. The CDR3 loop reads CASSSLRGGLSYNEQFF. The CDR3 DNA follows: TGTGCCAGCAGCTCCCTTAGGGGGGGATTGTCCTACAATGAGCAGTTCTTC.

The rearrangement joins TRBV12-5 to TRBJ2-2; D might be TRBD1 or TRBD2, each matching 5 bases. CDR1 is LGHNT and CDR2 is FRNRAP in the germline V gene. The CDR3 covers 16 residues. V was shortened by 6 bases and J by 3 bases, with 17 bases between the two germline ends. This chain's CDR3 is CASGQMPGPDTGELFF. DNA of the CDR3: TGTGCTAGTGGACAAATGCCGGGACCCGACACCGGGGAGCTGTTTTTT.

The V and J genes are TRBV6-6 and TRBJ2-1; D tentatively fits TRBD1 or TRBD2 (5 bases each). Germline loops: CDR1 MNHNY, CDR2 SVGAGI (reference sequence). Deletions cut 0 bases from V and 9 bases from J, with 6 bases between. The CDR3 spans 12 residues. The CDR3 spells CASSYSGTEQFF. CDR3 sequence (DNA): TGTGCCAGCAGTTACTCCGGGACTGAGCAGTTCTTC.

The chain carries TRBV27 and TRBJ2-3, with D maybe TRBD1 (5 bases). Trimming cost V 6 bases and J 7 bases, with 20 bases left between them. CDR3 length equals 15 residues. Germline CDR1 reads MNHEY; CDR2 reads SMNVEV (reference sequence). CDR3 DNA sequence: TGTGCCAGCAGACGTGACCCAGGGTTGACGAATACGCAGTATTTT. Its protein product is CASRRDPGLTNTQYF.

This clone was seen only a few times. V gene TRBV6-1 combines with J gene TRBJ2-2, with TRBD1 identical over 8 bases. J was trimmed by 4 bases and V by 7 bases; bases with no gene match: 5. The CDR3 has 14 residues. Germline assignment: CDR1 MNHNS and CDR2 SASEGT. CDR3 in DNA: TGTGCCAGCACCAGACAGGGGATCACCGGGGAGCTGTTTTTT. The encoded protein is CASTRQGITGELFF.

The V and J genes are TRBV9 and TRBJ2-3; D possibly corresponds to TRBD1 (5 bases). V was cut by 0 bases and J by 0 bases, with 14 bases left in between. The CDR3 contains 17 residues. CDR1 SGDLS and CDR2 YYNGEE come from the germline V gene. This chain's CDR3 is CASSVDPGTGSTDTQYF. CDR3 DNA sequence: TGTGCCAGCAGCGTAGACCCCGGTACAGGCAGCACAGATACGCAGTATTTT. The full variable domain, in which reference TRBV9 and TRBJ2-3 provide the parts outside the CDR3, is DSGVTQTPKHLITATGQRVTLRCSPRSGDLSVYWYQQSLDQGLQFLIQYYNGEERAKGNILERFSAQQFPDLHSELNLSSLELGDSALYFCASSVDPGTGSTDTQYFGPGTRLTVL.

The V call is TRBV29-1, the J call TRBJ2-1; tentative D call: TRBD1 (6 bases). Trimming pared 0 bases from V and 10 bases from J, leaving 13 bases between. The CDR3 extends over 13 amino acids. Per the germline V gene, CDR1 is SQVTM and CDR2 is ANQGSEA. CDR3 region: CSVEDGQPGEQFF. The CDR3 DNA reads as TGCAGCGTTGAAGATGGACAGCCGGGAGAGCAGTTCTTC.

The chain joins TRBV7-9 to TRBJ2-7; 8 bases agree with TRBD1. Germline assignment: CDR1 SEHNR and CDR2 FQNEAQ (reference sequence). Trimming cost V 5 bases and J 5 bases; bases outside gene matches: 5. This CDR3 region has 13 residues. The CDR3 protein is CASSISGGDEQYF. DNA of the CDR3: TGTGCCAGCAGCATCTCAGGGGGCGACGAGCAGTACTTC.

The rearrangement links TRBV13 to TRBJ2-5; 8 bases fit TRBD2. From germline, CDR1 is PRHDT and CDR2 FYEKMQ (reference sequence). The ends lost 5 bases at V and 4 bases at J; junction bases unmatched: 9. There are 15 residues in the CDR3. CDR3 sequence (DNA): TGTGCCAGCAGCCGTTGGTCGGGAGGGGTAGAGACCCAGTACTTC. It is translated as CASSRWSGGVETQYF.

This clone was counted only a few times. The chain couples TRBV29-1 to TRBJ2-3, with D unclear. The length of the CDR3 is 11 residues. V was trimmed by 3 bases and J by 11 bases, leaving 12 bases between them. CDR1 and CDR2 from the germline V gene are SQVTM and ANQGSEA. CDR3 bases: TGCAGCGTTGAGGGTCGAAGGGAGCAGTATTTT. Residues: CSVEGRREQYF.

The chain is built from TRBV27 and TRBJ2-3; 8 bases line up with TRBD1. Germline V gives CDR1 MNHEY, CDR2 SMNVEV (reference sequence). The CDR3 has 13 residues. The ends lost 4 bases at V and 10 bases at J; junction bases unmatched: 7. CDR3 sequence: CASSSAGQVAQYF. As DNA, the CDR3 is TGTGCCAGCAGTTCCGCGGGACAGGTCGCGCAGTATTTT.

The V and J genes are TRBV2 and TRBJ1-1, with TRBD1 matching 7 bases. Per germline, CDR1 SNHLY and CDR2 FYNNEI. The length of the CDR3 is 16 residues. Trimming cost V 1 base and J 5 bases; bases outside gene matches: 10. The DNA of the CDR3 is TGTGCCAGCAGTGAAGATGAAGAGGGGGCGGGGACTGAAGCTTTCTTT. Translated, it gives CASSEDEEGAGTEAFF.